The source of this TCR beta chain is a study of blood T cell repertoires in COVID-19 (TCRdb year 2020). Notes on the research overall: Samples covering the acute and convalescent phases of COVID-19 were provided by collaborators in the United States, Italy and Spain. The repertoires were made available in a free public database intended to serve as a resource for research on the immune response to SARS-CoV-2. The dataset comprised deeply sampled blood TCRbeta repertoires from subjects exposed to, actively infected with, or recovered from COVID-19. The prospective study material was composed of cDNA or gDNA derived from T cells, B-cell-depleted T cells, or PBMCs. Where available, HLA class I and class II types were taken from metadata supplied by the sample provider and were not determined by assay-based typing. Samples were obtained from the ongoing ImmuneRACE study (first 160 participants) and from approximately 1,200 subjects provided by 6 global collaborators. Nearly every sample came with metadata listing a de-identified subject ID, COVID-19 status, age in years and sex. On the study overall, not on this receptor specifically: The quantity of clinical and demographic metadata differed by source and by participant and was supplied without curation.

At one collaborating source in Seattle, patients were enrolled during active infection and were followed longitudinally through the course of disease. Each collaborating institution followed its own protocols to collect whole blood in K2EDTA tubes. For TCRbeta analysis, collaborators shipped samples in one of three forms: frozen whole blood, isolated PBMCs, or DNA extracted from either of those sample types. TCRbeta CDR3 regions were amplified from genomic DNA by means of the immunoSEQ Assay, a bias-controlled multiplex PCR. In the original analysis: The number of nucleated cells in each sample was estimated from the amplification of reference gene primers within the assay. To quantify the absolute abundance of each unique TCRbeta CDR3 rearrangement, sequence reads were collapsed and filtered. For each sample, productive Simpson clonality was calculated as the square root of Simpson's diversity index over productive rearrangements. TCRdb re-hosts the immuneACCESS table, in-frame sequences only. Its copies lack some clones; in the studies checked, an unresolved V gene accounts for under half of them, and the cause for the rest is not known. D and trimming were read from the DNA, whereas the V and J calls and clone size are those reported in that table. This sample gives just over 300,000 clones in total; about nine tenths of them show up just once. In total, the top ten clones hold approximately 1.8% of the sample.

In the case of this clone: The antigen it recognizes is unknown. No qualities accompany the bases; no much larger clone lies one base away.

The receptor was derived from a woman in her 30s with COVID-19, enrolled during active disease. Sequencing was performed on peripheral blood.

The nucleotides are TGTGCCAGCAGCCGAGGGGGCGGCAAAAACATTCAGTACTTC. Its product reads: CASSRGGGKNIQYF. The chain links TRBV6-5 with TRBJ2-4; a stretch of 7 junction bases matches TRBD1. Trimming takes 6 bases off V and 3 bases off J; junction bases not matched to a gene: 5. From a lookup of the germline V gene, CDR1 and CDR2 are MNHEY and SVGAGI. From the cysteine through the phenylalanine, the CDR3 covers 14 amino acids. Of the read, only the CDR3 DNA is kept; its 42 bases are in frame from base 1.